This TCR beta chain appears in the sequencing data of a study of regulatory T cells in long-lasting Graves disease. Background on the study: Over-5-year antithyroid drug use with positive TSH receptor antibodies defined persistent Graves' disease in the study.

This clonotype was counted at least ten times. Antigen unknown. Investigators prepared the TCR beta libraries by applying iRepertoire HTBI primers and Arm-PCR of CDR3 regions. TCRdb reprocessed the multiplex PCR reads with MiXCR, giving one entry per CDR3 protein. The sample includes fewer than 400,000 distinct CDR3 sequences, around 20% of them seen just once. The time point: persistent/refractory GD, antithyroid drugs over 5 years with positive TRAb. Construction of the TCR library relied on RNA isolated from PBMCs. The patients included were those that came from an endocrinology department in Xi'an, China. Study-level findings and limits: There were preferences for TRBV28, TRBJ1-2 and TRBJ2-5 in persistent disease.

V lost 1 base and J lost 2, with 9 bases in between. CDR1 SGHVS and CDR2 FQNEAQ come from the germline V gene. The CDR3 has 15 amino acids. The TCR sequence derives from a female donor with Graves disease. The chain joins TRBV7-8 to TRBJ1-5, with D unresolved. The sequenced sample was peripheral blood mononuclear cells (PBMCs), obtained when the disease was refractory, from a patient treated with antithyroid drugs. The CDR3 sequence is CASSLGWRGNQPQHF. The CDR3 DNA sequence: TGTGCCAGCAGCTTAGGGTGGAGGGGCAATCAGCCCCAGCATTTT.